Listed here is a single T cell receptor (beta chain). Its binding antigen is unknown. Base-call qualities are not available, and no considerably larger clone is one nucleotide away. In Seattle, one collaborating source enrolled patients while the infection was active and tracked those patients longitudinally over the course of disease. The collaborating institutions used their own protocols to collect whole blood in K2EDTA tubes. For TCRbeta analysis, collaborator samples were shipped as frozen whole blood, as isolated PBMCs, or as DNA extracted from either sample type. This sample was taken from a study of blood T cell repertoires in COVID-19 (TCRdb year 2020). A note on the overall study: Samples covering the acute and convalescent phases of COVID-19 were provided by collaborators in the United States, Italy and Spain. The material from the prospective study consisted of cDNA or gDNA derived from T cells, B-cell-depleted T cells, or PBMCs. Subjects who had been exposed to COVID-19, were actively infected with it, or had recovered from it provided the deeply sampled blood TCRbeta repertoires that made up the dataset. The repertoires were made available in a free public database intended to serve as a resource for research on the immune response to SARS-CoV-2. The samples were drawn from two sources: the first 160 participants of the ongoing ImmuneRACE study, and some 1,300 subjects contributed by 6 global collaborators. A de-identified subject ID, COVID-19 status, age in years and sex were almost always included in the sample metadata. Where available, HLA class I and class II types were taken from metadata supplied by the sample provider and were not determined by assay-based typing. Here is what the overall study found, with its caveats: Clinical and demographic metadata were provided uncurated, with the amount varying by source and participant.

V is cut back by 5 bases and J by 0 bases, with 2 bases in the junction unmatched. The CDR3 covers 14 residues, taking in both the cysteine and the phenylalanine. The sequence is cut down to CDR3 DNA, 42 bases in frame from base 1. From the germline V gene (reference sequence), CDR1 is SEHNR and CDR2 is FQNEAQ. TCRbeta CDR3 regions were amplified from genomic DNA by means of the immunoSEQ Assay, a bias-controlled multiplex PCR. The authors' analysis ran thus. Within the assay, amplification of reference gene primers was used to estimate how many nucleated cells each sample contained. To quantify the absolute abundance of each unique TCRbeta CDR3 rearrangement, sequence reads were collapsed and filtered. Productive Simpson clonality was computed per sample as the square root of Simpson's diversity index over productive rearrangements. Sourced from immuneACCESS, this table was stored by TCRdb with only in-frame sequences that have V and J called. A share of the clones is absent; for the studies checked, an unresolved V gene accounts for under half, and the remainder has no known explanation. Clonal size and the V and J genes are those of that table, whereas D and trimming came from the DNA. For this sample the table gives 150,000 to 160,000 clones, of which approximately 83% were detected only once. The top ten clonotypes cover 9.5% to 13% of the sample.

The chain is assembled from TRBV7-9 and TRBJ1-2, with 8 bases aligning to TRBD1. Sequencing used peripheral blood. The TCR comes from a woman aged 60-75 years with COVID-19, enrolled during active disease. The DNA sequence is given as TGTGCCAGCAGCCCGGGACAGGCTAACTATGGCTACACCTTC. The translation is CASSPGQANYGYTF.